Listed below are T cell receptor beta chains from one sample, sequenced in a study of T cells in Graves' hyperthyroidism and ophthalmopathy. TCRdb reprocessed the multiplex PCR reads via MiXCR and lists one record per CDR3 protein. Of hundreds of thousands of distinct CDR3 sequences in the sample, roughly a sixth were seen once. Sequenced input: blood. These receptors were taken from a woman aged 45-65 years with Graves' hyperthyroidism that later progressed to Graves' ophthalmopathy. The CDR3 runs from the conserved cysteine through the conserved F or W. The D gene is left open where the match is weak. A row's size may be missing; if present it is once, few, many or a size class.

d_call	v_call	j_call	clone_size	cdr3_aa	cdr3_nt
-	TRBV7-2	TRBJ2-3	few	CASSLLIGNTQYF	TGTGCCAGCAGCTTACTTATCGGGAATACGCAGTATTTT
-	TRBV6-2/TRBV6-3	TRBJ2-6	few	CASSYIRAGANVLTF	TGTGCCAGCAGTTACATTAGGGCCGGGGCCAACGTCCTGACTTTC
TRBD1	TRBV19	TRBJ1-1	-	CASSFSYRGGTEAFF	TGTGCCAGTAGTTTCTCCTACAGGGGAGGGACTGAAGCTTTCTTT
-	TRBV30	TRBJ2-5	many	CAWIGPPGGETQYF	TGTGCCTGGATTGGGCCTCCCGGCGGGGAGACCCAGTACTTC
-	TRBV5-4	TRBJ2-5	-	CASRGWGRETQYF	TGTGCCAGCAGAGGATGGGGGCGGGAGACCCAGTACTTC
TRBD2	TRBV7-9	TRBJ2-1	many	CASSIRVGGGRYNEQFF	TGTGCCAGCAGCATAAGGGTTGGCGGGGGGCGGTACAATGAGCAGTTCTTC
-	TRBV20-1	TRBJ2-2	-	CSDRERHYTGELFF	TGCAGTGATAGGGAGCGGCACTACACCGGGGAGCTGTTTTTT
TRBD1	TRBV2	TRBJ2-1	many	CASSERLTGGYNEQFF	TGTGCCAGCAGTGAAAGGTTGACAGGGGGTTACAATGAGCAGTTCTTC
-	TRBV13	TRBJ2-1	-	CASSAGQPLFDEQFF	TGTGCCAGCAGCGCGGGACAGCCGCTGTTCGATGAGCAGTTCTTC
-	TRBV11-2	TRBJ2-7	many	CASSLDGRQYSYEQYF	TGTGCCAGCAGCTTAGATGGTCGGCAATACTCCTACGAGCAGTACTTC
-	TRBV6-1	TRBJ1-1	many	CASSNYGGPPEAFF	TGTGCCAGCAGTAACTACGGGGGGCCCCCTGAAGCTTTCTTT
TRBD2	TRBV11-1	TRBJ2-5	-	CASSLVGAGGQETQYF	TGTGCCAGCAGCTTAGTTGGCGCGGGGGGGCAAGAGACCCAGTACTTC
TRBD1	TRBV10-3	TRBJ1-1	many	CAISEPGQGSNTEAFF	TGTGCCATCAGTGAGCCAGGACAGGGGTCGAACACTGAAGCTTTCTTT
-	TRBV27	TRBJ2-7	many	CASSFRGSSYEQYF	TGTGCCAGCAGTTTTCGGGGATCCTCCTACGAGCAGTACTTC
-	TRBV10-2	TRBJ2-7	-	CASGAAGTLYEQYF	TGCGCCAGCGGGGCAGCCGGGACACTCTACGAGCAGTACTTC
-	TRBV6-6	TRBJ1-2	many	CASSYSPLPNYGYTF	TGTGCCAGCAGTTACTCGCCGCTCCCTAACTATGGCTACACCTTC
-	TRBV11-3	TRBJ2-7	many	CASSVGSLLPYEQYF	TGTGCCAGCAGTGTGGGTTCATTACTACCTTACGAGCAGTACTTC
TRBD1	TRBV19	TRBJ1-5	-	CASRTTGVYSNQPQHF	TGTGCCAGTAGAACCACAGGGGTATATAGCAATCAGCCCCAGCATTTT
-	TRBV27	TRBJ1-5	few	CASSSSGRTLNQPQHF	TGTGCCAGCAGTTCGTCGGGCCGGACCCTCAATCAGCCCCAGCATTTT
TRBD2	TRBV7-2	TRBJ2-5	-	CASSLDGGGPQETQYF	TGTGCCAGCAGCTTAGATGGCGGGGGGCCCCAAGAGACCCAGTACTTC
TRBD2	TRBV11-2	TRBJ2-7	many	CASSLVGGNYEQYF	TGTGCCAGCAGCTTAGTGGGGGGGAACTACGAGCAGTACTTC
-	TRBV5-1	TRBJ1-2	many	CASSQHLTGHYGYTF	TGCGCCAGCAGCCAACACCTTACAGGGCATTATGGCTACACCTTC
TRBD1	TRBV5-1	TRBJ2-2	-	CASSYYTGANTGELFF	TGCGCCAGCAGCTACTATACAGGGGCGAACACCGGGGAGCTGTTTTTT
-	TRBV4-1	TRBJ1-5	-	CASSQEIGGNQPQHF	TGCGCCAGCAGCCAAGAAATCGGAGGCAATCAGCCCCAGCATTTT
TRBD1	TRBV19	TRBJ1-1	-	CATSHQGGNTEAFF	TGTGCCACCTCCCACCAGGGGGGGAACACTGAAGCTTTCTTT
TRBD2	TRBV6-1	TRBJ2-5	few	CASSDVGLEETQYF	TGTGCCAGCAGTGACGTAGGACTAGAAGAGACCCAGTACTTC
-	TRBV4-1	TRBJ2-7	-	CASSQDPDLRYEQYF	TGCGCCAGCAGCCAAGACCCTGACCTCCGCTACGAGCAGTACTTC
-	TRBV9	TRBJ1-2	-	CASSERGSGYGYTF	TGTGCCAGCAGCGAGAGGGGATCAGGGTATGGCTACACCTTC
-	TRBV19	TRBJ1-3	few	CASSGGRVNTIYF	TGTGCCAGTAGCGGCGGGAGGGTTAACACCATATATTTT
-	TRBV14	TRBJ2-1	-	CASSQEGMPYNEQFF	TGTGCCAGCAGCCAAGAGGGGATGCCCTACAATGAGCAGTTCTTC
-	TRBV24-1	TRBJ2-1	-	CATGGGVYNEQFF	TGTGCCACAGGAGGGGGGGTCTACAATGAGCAGTTCTTC
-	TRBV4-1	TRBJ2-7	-	CASSQPGVGEQYF	TGCGCCAGCAGCCAGCCCGGAGTTGGCGAGCAGTACTTC
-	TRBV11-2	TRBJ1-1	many	CASTLEGRGTEAFF	TGTGCCAGCACCCTGGAGGGACGAGGAACTGAAGCTTTCTTT
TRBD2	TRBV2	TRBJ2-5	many	CASMGGGQETQYF	TGTGCCAGCATGGGGGGGGGGCAAGAGACCCAGTACTTC
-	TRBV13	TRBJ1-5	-	CASSLPGFWNQPQHF	TGTGCCAGCAGCCTCCCCGGGTTTTGGAATCAGCCCCAGCATTTT
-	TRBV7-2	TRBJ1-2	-	CASSPILEFAYGYTF	TGTGCCAGCAGCCCTATCTTAGAGTTCGCCTATGGCTACACCTTC
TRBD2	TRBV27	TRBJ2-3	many	CASSSLAGGPTDTQYF	TGTGCCAGCAGTTCTCTAGCGGGGGGCCCCACAGATACGCAGTATTTT
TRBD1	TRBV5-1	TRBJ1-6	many	CASSLVYRGNSPLHF	TGCGCCAGCAGCTTGGTGTACAGGGGGAATTCACCCCTCCACTTT
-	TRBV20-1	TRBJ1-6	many	CSARPYPNSPLHF	TGCAGTGCTAGGCCCTATCCTAATTCACCCCTCCACTTT